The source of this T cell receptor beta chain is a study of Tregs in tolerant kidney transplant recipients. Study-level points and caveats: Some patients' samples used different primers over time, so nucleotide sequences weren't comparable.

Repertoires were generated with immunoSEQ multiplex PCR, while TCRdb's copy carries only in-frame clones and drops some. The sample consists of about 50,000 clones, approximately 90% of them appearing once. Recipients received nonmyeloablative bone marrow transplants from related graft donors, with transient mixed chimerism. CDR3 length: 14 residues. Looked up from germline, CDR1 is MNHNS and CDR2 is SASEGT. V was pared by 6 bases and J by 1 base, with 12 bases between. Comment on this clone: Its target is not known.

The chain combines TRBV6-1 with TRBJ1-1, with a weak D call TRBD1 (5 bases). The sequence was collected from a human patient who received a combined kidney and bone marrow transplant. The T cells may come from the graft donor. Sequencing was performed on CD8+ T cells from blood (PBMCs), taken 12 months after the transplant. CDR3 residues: CASRAWGGNTEAFF. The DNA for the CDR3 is TGTGCCAGCAGAGCCTGGGGCGGGAACACTGAAGCTTTCTTT.